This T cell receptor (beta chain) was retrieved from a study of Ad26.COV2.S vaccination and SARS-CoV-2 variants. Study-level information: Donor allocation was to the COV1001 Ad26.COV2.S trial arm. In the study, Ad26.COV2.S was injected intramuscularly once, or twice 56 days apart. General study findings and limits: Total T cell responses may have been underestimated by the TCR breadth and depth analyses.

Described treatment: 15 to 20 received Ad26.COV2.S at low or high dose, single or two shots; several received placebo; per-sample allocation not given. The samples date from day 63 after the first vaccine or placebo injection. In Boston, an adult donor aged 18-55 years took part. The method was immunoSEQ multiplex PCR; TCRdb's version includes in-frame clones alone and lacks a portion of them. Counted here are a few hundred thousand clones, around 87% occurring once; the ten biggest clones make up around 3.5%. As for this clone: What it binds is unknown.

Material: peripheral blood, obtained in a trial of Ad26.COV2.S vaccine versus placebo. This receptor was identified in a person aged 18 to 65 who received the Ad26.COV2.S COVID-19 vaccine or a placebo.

The CDR3 here is CASSLGPSGGALTDTQYF. CDR3 DNA sequence: TGTGCCAGCAGTTTAGGGCCTAGCGGGGGGGCCTTAACAGATACGCAGTATTTT. The chain uses TRBV6-2 or TRBV6-3 and TRBJ2-3; 12 bases are shared with TRBD2. The CDR3 totals 18 residues. Looked up from germline, CDR1 is MNHEY and CDR2 is SVGEGT. The J segment lost 3 bases and the V segment lost 4 bases, leaving 11 bases of the junction unmatched.